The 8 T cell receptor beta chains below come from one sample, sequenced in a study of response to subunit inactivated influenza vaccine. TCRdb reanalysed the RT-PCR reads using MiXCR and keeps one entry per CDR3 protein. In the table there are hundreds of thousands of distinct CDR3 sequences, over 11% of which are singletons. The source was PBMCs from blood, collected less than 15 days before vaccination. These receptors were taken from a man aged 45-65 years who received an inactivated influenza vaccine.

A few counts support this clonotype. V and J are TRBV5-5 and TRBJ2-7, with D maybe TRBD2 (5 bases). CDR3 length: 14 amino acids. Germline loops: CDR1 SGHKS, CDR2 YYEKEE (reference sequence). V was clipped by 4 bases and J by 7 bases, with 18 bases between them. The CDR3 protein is CASSHGEIGREQYF. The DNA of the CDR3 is TGTGCCAGCAGCCACGGGGAGATCGGACGGGAGCAGTACTTC.

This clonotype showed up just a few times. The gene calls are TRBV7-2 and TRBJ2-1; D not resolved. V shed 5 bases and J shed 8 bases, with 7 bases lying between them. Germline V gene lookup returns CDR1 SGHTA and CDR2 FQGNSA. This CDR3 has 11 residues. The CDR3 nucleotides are TGTGCCAGCAGCCATCGGGATGAGCAGTTCTTC. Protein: CASSHRDEQFF. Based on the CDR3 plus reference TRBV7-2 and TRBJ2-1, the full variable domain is GAGVSQSPSNKVTEKGKDVELRCDPISGHTALYWYRQSLGQGLEFLIYFQGNSAPDKSGLPSDRFSAERTGGSVSTLTIQRTQQEDSAVYLCASSHRDEQFFGPGTRLTVL.

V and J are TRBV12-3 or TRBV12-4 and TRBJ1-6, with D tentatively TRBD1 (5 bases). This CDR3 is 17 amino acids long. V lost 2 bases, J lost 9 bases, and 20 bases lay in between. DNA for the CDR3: TGTGCCAGCAGTTTAAGGTCAGGGATTTACGATGGTTCACCCCTCCACTTT. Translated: CASSLRSGIYDGSPLHF.

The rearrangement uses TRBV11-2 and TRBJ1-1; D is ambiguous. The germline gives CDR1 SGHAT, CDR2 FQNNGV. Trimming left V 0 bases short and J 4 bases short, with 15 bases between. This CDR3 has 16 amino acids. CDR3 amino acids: CASSLEFGRKSTEAFF. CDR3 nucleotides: TGTGCCAGCAGCTTAGAATTTGGCCGAAAGAGCACTGAAGCTTTCTTT.

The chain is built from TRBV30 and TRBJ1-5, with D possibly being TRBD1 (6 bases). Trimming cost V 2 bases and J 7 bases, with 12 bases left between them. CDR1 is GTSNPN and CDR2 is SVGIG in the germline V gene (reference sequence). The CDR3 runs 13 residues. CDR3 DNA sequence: TGTGCCTGGAGTTCAGGGGCTGGGCAGCCCCAGCATTTT. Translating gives CAWSSGAGQPQHF.

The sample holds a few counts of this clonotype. CDR3 in DNA: TGTGCCATCAGGACCCCCCGACAGGGGGTCTACGAGCAGTACTTC. Residues: CAIRTPRQGVYEQYF. The rearrangement uses TRBV10-3 and TRBJ2-7; 9 nucleotides align to TRBD1. Germline V gene sequence: CDR1 ENHRY, CDR2 SYGVKD. V lost 6 bases to trimming and J lost 3 bases; unmatched junction nucleotides: 9. The length of the CDR3 is 15 residues.

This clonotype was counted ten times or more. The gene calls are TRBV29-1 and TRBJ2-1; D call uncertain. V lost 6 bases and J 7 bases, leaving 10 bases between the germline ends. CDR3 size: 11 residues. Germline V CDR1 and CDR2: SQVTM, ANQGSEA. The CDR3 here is CSVEKGNEQFF. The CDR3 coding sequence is TGCAGCGTGGAAAAGGGAAATGAGCAGTTCTTC.

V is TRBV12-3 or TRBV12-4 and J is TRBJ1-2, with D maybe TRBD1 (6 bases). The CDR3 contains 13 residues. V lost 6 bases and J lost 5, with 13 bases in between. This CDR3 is CASRDSRRYGYTF. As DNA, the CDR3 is TGTGCCAGCAGGGACAGTCGGAGATATGGCTACACCTTC.